Each of the 29 T cell receptor beta chains below was sequenced from the same sample in a study of tumor-infiltrating lymphocytes in primary liver carcinoma. The researchers produced TCR beta cDNA from 500 to 550 ng total RNA with a constant-region primer. Generation of the TCR beta libraries relied on three nested multiplex PCR rounds using slightly modified ARM-PCR. TRBV1-TRBV30 forward primers and a C-beta reverse primer were used in the first two PCR rounds, which each ran for nine to ten cycles. TCRdb processed the multiplex PCR reads anew with MiXCR; each CDR3 protein has one entry. The data hold 100,000 or so distinct CDR3 sequences, with 82% observed a single time. Unsorted bulk tissue, roughly 20-32 mg of it, served as the source for co-extraction of RNA and DNA. Material for sequencing was liver tumor tissue from sampling region 3. Described subset: tumor region T3, left-lateral pole. The receptors were sampled from a man aged 35 to 55 with primary liver carcinoma and hepatitis B virus infection.

In this sample, this clonotype turned up once. The junction differs from germline at one of its ends, possibly a read error. The chain combines TRBV5-1 with TRBJ1-1; tentative D call: TRBD1 (5 bases). This CDR3 is 15 amino acids long. Germline lookup yields CDR1 SGHRS and CDR2 YFSETQ. The CDR3 loop is CASSLQTVMNTEAFF. The CDR3 coding sequence is TGCGCTAGCAGTTTGCAGACAGTGATGAACACTGAAGCTTTCTTT.

A note on this clonotype: No conserved phenylalanine or tryptophan is present at the end of the CDR3, so a read error is the likely explanation. The gene calls are TRBV12-3 or TRBV12-4 and TRBJ2-7; the D gene is possibly TRBD1 (6 bases). Trimming removed 6 bases at V and 5 bases at J, with 20 bases between. CDR3 length: 15 amino acids. CDR3 sequence reads: CASRPGQNGYHEQYL. As DNA, the CDR3 is TGTGCCAGCAGACCTGGACAGAATGGGTACCACGAGCAGTACTTA.

Comment on this clonotype: This likely comes from a read error, as the CDR3 has no conserved phenylalanine or tryptophan at its end. The V gene is TRBV5-6, the J gene TRBJ1-2; D gene ambiguous. V shed 4 bases and J shed 8 bases, with 15 bases lying between them. From germline, CDR1 is SGHDT and CDR2 YYEEEE. The CDR3 has 13 residues. This CDR3 is CASSPNGVGGYTL. DNA of the CDR3: TGTGCCAGCAGCCCCAACGGTGTAGGGGGCTACACCTTG.

The chain is built from TRBV6-1 and TRBJ2-3; D unresolved. Germline-derived CDR1 and CDR2 are MNHNS and SASEGT. CDR3 length: 15 residues. The V end was cut by 7 bases, the J end by 3 bases, with 17 bases between. CDR3 residues: CASTVRGGETDTQYF. The CDR3 nucleotides are TGTGCCAGCACTGTACGAGGTGGAGAGACAGATACGCAGTATTTT.

About this clonotype itself: At one end the junction does not follow the germline gene, possibly because of a read error. V gene TRBV6-5 combines with J gene TRBJ1-2; the D gene is possibly TRBD1 (6 bases). Germline V lookup: CDR1 MNHEY, CDR2 SVGAGI. The CDR3 runs 13 residues. The CDR3 DNA follows: TGTGCCAGCAGCACAGGGTTTGGCTGTGGCTGCTCCTTC. Protein sequence: CASSTGFGCGCSF.

This clonotype appeared many times. The chain combines TRBV30 with TRBJ2-3; perhaps D is TRBD1 or TRBD2 (5 bases each). V was clipped by 1 base and J by 6 bases, with 14 bases between them. CDR3 length: 14 residues. Germline V gives CDR1 GTSNPN, CDR2 SVGIG (reference sequence). The CDR3 DNA sequence: TGTGCCTGGAGTGCGGGGACGTACTCGGATACGCAGTATTTT. This gives the protein CAWSAGTYSDTQYF.

Remarks on this clonotype: Germline is not matched at one junction end, which may reflect a read error. The chain uses TRBV11-2 and TRBJ2-1; 8 nucleotides line up with TRBD1. The germline V gene encodes CDR1 SGHAT and CDR2 FQNNGV. CDR3 length equals 15 residues. In DNA form, the CDR3 reads TGTGCCAGCAGCTTACAAGGGACAGGCCTTAATGAGCAATACTTC. This gives the protein CASSLQGTGLNEQYF. Supplemented by reference TRBV11-2 and TRBJ2-1, the full variable domain reads EAGVAQSPRYKIIEKRQSVAFWCNPISGHATLYWYQQILGQGPKLLIQFQNNGVVDDSQLPKDRFSAERLKGVDSTLKIQPAKLEDSAVYLCASSLQGTGLNEQYFGPGTRLTVL.

This clonotype was seen at least ten times. The gene calls are TRBV11-2 and TRBJ2-1; TRBD1 agrees at 9 bases. This CDR3 is built from 15 residues. With V trimmed by 3 bases and J by 6 bases, 6 bases remained unmatched. In germline, CDR1 is SGHAT, CDR2 FQNNGV. CDR3 sequence: CASSLGDRAFNEQFF. The CDR3 region has the DNA TGTGCCAGCAGCTTGGGGGACAGGGCCTTCAATGAGCAGTTCTTC.

Turning to this clonotype: As the CDR3 is not closed by the conserved phenylalanine or tryptophan, this likely results from a read error. The CDR3 sequence: CASSLTLEYEQYI. In DNA form, the CDR3 reads TGTGCCAGCAGCTTGACTCTTGAGTACGAGCAGTACATC. The chain recombines TRBV7-8 with TRBJ2-7; D uncertain. The germline V gene encodes CDR1 SGHVS and CDR2 FQNEAQ. CDR3 length: 13 amino acids. Trimming removed 3 bases from V and 4 bases from J, with 10 bases in between.

Concerning this clonotype itself: Compared with germline, one end of the junction differs, possibly owing to a read error. The rearrangement joins TRBV28 to TRBJ2-1; the match to TRBD2 covers 13 bases. The germline CDR1 and CDR2 sequences are MDHEN and SYDVKM. The CDR3 is 19 amino acids. The CDR3 loop is CAGSFAGLAGLCSYNEQFF. The CDR3, as DNA: TGTGCCGGCAGTTTTGCGGGACTAGCGGGATTGTGCTCCTATAATGAGCAGTTCTTC.

Concerning this clonotype: Lacking the conserved final phenylalanine or tryptophan, this CDR3 likely reflects a read error. The rearrangement uses TRBV29-1 and TRBJ2-7, with D maybe TRBD1 (6 bases). The CDR3 is 12 residues long. CDR1 is SQVTM and CDR2 is ANQGSEA in the germline V gene. With 0 bases removed from V and 7 bases from J, the gap between germline ends came to 10 bases. CDR3 DNA sequence: TGCAGCGTTGAAGAGATAGGGGGTGAGCAGTACCTC. This sequence encodes CSVEEIGGEQYL.

To note about this clonotype: A read error may account for a junction end that differs from germline. The chain combines TRBV4-1 with TRBJ1-5; perhaps TRBD1 as D (5 bases). The CDR3 loop spans 15 amino acids. Germline V gene data show CDR1 as MGHRA and CDR2 as YSYEKL. The CDR3 DNA reads as TGCGCCAGCAGTCCCATAGAGGGGAGCGATCGGCCCCGGCATTTT. Translation: CASSPIEGSDRPRHF.

With respect to this clonotype: With a much larger clone just one base away, this may be a read error. The chain has TRBV10-3 and TRBJ2-7; 9 bases are a match to TRBD1. The germline CDR1 and CDR2 sequences are ENHRY and SYGVKD. The CDR3 sequence is 15 residues long. This CDR3 reads CVIRGPGQGSYEQYF. The CDR3 DNA follows: TGTGTCATCAGGGGTCCGGGACAGGGATCCTACGAGCAGTACTTC.

The chain joins TRBV29-1 to TRBJ2-3; tentative D call: TRBD2 (6 bases). There are 11 residues in the CDR3. Per the germline V gene, CDR1 is SQVTM and CDR2 is ANQGSEA. The DNA of the CDR3 is TGCAGTGCGGGAATGACAGATACGCAGTATTTT. It codes for CSAGMTDTQYF.

The rearrangement joins TRBV11-2 to TRBJ2-7; tentatively, D is TRBD2 (5 bases). V was pared by 4 bases and J by 6 bases, with 19 bases between. Per the germline V gene, CDR1 is SGHAT and CDR2 is FQNNGV. CDR3 size: 15 residues. CDR3 DNA: TGTGCCAGCAGCTCGTTAGTGGGAGCGAGCTTCGAGCAGTACTTC. This sequence encodes CASSSLVGASFEQYF. Full variable domain (outside the CDR3, taken from reference TRBV11-2 and TRBJ2-7): EAGVAQSPRYKIIEKRQSVAFWCNPISGHATLYWYQQILGQGPKLLIQFQNNGVVDDSQLPKDRFSAERLKGVDSTLKIQPAKLEDSAVYLCASSSLVGASFEQYFGPGTRLTVT.

The sample holds many counts of this clonotype. J is TRBJ2-2 and V is TRBV30; TRBD2 matches at 8 bases. Germline V CDR1 and CDR2: GTSNPN, SVGIG (reference sequence). Trimming at V came to 1 base and at J to 9 bases, leaving 4 bases not matched to a gene. The CDR3 sequence is 13 residues long. CDR3 nucleotides: TGTGCCTGGAGTGCCAGCGGGAGCCGGGAGCTGTTTTTT. Translating gives CAWSASGSRELFF.

As to this clonotype: No conserved phenylalanine or tryptophan ends this CDR3, so it is likely a read error. The V and J genes are TRBV10-3 and TRBJ2-7; a weak D match, TRBD2 (6 bases). The CDR3 has 12 residues. V was trimmed by 4 bases and J by 3 bases, leaving 7 bases between them. Per germline, CDR1 ENHRY and CDR2 SYGVKD. In nucleotides, the CDR3 is TGTGCCATCAGTGGGCGGGGCTACGAGCAGTACATC. As protein: CAISGRGYEQYI.

The rearrangement uses TRBV6-1 and TRBJ2-5; D possibly corresponds to TRBD2 (6 bases). Germline CDR1 reads MNHNS; CDR2 reads SASEGT. This CDR3 spans 14 amino acids. Trimming took 9 bases from V and 2 from J, leaving 16 bases between them. In DNA, the CDR3 is TGTGCCAGTAGTATAGGACTATTTCAAGAGACCCAGTACTTC. The encoded protein is CASSIGLFQETQYF.

The chain links TRBV11-1 to TRBJ1-5; TRBD1 matches at 8 bases. The CDR3 consists of 15 residues. CDR1 and CDR2 from the germline V gene are SGHAT and FQDESV (reference sequence). The CDR3 is CVSSSGQGDNQPQHF. The CDR3, as DNA: TGTGTTAGCAGCTCTGGACAGGGAGACAATCAGCCCCAGCATTTT.

As for this clonotype: In this CDR3 the conserved last residue, phenylalanine or tryptophan, is missing, so a read error is likely. The DNA is left out, because the CDR3 cannot be placed on it with certainty; the CDR3 is given as TCRdb lists it. This rearrangement joins TRBV7-3 to TRBJ2-5; the tabulated D call, TRBD1, remains unverified against the DNA. The CDR3 length is 13 residues, termini included. Germline V gives CDR1 SGHTA, CDR2 FQGTGA. The CDR3: CASSFGQGETQYV.

This chain uses TRBV11-1 with TRBJ2-3, with TRBD1 as a possible D gene (5 bases). Per germline, CDR1 SGHAT and CDR2 FQDESV (reference sequence). The CDR3 is 19 residues long. V lost 7 bases to trimming and J lost 1 base, with 27 bases between them. CDR3 amino acids: CASNPRGSSVGACTDTQYF. Here the CDR3 DNA reads TGTGCCAGCAACCCTAGGGGAAGCTCTGTTGGAGCCTGCACAGATACGCAGTATTTT.

Note on this clonotype: The junction and the germline gene differ at one end; a read error may be behind it. J is TRBJ2-2 and V is TRBV10-3; 7 nucleotides line up with TRBD1. CDR1 ENHRY and CDR2 SYGVKD come from the germline V gene. The CDR3 spans 18 residues. The CDR3 DNA reads as TGTGCCATCACTGATGAAATTGTGTTGACAGGGAACACCGGGGAGCTATTTTTT. Residues: CAITDEIVLTGNTGELFF.

Concerning this clonotype itself: The germline gene is not matched at one end of the junction; a read error may be the cause. The rearrangement joins TRBV10-3 to TRBJ2-3; D is perhaps TRBD1 (5 bases). The CDR3 totals 11 residues. The V gene's germline CDR1 is ENHRY and CDR2 SYGVKD. For the CDR3, the DNA is TGTGCCATCCAACTCACAGGTACGCAGTATTTT. It encodes CAIQLTGTQYF.

As regards this clonotype: Germline is not matched at one junction end, which may reflect a read error. J is TRBJ2-5 and V is TRBV29-1; possibly TRBD2 for D (6 bases). The germline V gene encodes CDR1 SQVTM and CDR2 ANQGSEA. The CDR3 has 14 amino acids. In nucleotides, the CDR3 is TGCAGTGTTGGCTGGGTAGGGCTACGGGAGACCCACTACTTC. Translated, it gives CSVGWVGLRETHYF.

J is TRBJ2-1 and V is TRBV20-1, with D perhaps given as TRBD1 or TRBD2 (5 bases each). Germline values: CDR1 DFQATT, CDR2 SNEGSKA (reference sequence). The V end was cut by 6 bases, the J end by 0 bases, with 18 bases between. This CDR3 region has 16 residues. CDR3 nucleotide sequence: TGCAGTGCCCGGGGACGCCTAAAGACCTCCTACAATGAGCAGTTCTTC. It codes for CSARGRLKTSYNEQFF.

With regard to this clonotype: One end of the junction is discordant with germline, which a read error may explain. V is TRBV5-1 and J is TRBJ2-2; 11 bases align to TRBD2. Germline values: CDR1 SGHRS, CDR2 YFSETQ. There are 20 residues in the CDR3. This chain's CDR3 is CASSLAWMLSGRADTGELFF. In nucleotides, the CDR3 is TGCGCCAGCAGCTTGGCCTGGATGCTTAGCGGGAGGGCCGACACCGGGGAACTGTTTTTT.

For this clonotype: The junction differs from germline at one of its ends, possibly a read error. J is TRBJ1-3 and V is TRBV12-3 or TRBV12-4; D unresolved. The CDR3 is 13 amino acids. CDR3 nucleotide sequence: TGTGTCAGCAGCTTATCGGGCGGAAACACCATATATTTT. It specifies CVSSLSGGNTIYF.

As regards this clonotype: A read error may account for a junction end that differs from germline. This CDR3 reads CASNQVDSYEKYF. In DNA, the CDR3 is TGTGCCAGCAACCAGGTCGACAGTTACGAGAAGTACTTC. This chain uses TRBV14 with TRBJ2-7, with a possible D match to TRBD1 (5 bases). Germline V gene sequence: CDR1 SGHDN, CDR2 FVKESK. This CDR3 is 13 amino acids long.

This chain connects TRBV6-2 or TRBV6-3 to TRBJ1-1, with D tentatively TRBD1 (5 bases). The V gene lost 2 bases and the J gene lost 5 bases, with 12 bases spanning the gap. The CDR3 contains 14 residues. CDR1 MNHEY and CDR2 SVGEGT come from the germline V gene. The CDR3 nucleotides read TGTGCCAGCAGTTACCAGTGGGGCAGGACTGAAGCTTTCTTT. Residues: CASSYQWGRTEAFF.